This record looks at one T cell receptor beta chain sequence and its context. Its target is unknown. This entry comes from a study of shared clonotypes between healthy human individuals. Study-level background: Each donor had three CD4 naive, three CD4 memory, two CD8 naive and one CD8 memory plate.

Profiled with immunoSEQ multiplex PCR; TCRdb holds only in-frame clones, not every one. Of 2,500,000 or so clones listed, about nine tenths are singletons. General study findings and limits: In having few donors, the study represented limited genetic and exposure-history diversity. Generation probabilities were higher for clonotypes shared across all four sorted-subset donors than for unshared ones.

Looked up from germline, CDR1 is SGHVS and CDR2 is FQNEAQ. The J segment lost 7 bases and the V segment lost 4 bases, leaving 4 bases of the junction unmatched. The CDR3 totals 14 residues. This TCR was sampled from a man younger than 35 in good health. Some clones in this sample may be carry-over from other donors' samples. This chain joins TRBV7-8 and TRBJ1-4; 9 bases are shared with TRBD1. The sample comprised naive CD4+ T cells from PBMCs. Subset of the sample: CD45RA+ positively selected. CDR3 in amino acids: CASSWTGAGEKLFF. CDR3 DNA sequence: TGTGCCAGCAGCTGGACAGGGGCGGGTGAAAAACTGTTTTTT.